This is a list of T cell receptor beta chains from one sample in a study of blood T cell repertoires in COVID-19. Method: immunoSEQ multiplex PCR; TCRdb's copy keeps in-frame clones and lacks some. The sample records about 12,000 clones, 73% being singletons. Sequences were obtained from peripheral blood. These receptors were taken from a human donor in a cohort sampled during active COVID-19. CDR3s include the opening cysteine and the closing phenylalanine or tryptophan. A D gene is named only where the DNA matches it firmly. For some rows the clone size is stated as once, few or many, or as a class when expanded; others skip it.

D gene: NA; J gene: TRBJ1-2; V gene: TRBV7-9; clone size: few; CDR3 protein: CASTADYGYTF; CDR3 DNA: TGTGCCAGCACGGCGGACTATGGCTACACCTTC
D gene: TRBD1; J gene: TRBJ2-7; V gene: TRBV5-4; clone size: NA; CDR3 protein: CASSFGGTEIYEQYF; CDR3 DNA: TGTGCCAGCAGCTTTGGTGGGACAGAGATATACGAGCAGTACTTC
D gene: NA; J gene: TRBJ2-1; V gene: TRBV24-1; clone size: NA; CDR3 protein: CATSDRRDRIYNEQFF; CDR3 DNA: TGTGCCACCAGTGATCGTCGAGACAGGATTTACAATGAGCAGTTCTTC
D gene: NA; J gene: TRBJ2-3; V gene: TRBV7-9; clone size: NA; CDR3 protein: CASSFIGGAWYF; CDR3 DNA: TGTGCCAGCAGCTTCATTGGGGGCGCGTGGTATTTT
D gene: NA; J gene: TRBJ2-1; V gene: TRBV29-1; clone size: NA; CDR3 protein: CSVRLANNEQFF; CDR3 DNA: TGCAGCGTTCGGCTAGCCAACAATGAGCAGTTCTTC
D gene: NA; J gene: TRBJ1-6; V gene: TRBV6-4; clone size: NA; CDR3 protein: CASIRKQGNSPLHF; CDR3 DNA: TGTGCCAGCATACGAAAACAGGGTAATTCACCCCTCCACTTT
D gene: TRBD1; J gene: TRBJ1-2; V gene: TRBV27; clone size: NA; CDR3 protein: CASSLLGQGALGYTF; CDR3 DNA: TGTGCCAGCAGTTTATTGGGACAGGGGGCGCTTGGCTACACCTTC
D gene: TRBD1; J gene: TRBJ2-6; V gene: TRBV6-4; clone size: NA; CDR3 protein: CASSQTGGSSGANVLTF; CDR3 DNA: TGTGCCAGCAGCCAGACAGGGGGAAGCTCTGGGGCCAACGTCCTGACTTTC
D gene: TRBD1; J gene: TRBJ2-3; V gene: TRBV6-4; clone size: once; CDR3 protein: CASSVGTGDTDTQYF; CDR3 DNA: TGTGCCAGCAGTGTTGGGACAGGGGACACAGATACGCAGTATTTT
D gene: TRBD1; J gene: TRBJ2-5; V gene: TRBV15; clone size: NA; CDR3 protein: CATSTPTGVQETQYF; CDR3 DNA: TGTGCCACCAGCACCCCTACAGGGGTCCAAGAGACCCAGTACTTC
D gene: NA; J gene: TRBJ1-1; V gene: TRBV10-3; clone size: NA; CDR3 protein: CATSEGLAEAFF; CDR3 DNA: TGTGCCACTAGTGAGGGTCTTGCGGAAGCTTTCTTT